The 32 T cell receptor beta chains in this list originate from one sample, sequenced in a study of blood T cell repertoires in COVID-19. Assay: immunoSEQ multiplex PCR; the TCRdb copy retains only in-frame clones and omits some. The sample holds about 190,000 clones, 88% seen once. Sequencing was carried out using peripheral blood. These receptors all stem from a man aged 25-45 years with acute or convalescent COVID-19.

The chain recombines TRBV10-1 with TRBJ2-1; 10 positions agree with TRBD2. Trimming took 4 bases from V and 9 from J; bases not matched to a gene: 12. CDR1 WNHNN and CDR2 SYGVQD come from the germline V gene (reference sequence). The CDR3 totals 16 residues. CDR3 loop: CASSGTSGTLGGEQFF. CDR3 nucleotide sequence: TGCGCCAGCAGTGGAACTAGCGGGACCCTAGGGGGTGAGCAGTTCTTC.

The CDR3 reads CASSLGANNEQFF. The CDR3 bases are TGTGCCAGCAGCTTGGGAGCCAACAATGAGCAGTTCTTC. The chain combines TRBV5-5 with TRBJ2-1; D is undetermined. The germline V gene has CDR1 SGHKS and CDR2 YYEKEE (reference sequence). V was shortened by 0 bases and J by 5 bases, with 6 bases between the two germline ends. The CDR3 loop spans 13 amino acids.

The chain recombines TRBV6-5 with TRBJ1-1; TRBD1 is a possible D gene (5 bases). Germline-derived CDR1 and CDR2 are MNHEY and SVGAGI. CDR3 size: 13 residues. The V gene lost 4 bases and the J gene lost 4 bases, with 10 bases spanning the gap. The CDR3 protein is CASSSRGSTEAFF. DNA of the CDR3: TGTGCCAGCAGTTCTAGGGGATCCACTGAAGCTTTCTTT.

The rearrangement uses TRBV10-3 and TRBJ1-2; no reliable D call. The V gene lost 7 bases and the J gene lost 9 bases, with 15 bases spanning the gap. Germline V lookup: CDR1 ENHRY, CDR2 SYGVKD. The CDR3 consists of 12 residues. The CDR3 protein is CAIKFAPNRYTF. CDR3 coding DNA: TGTGCCATCAAGTTCGCGCCTAATCGCTACACCTTC.

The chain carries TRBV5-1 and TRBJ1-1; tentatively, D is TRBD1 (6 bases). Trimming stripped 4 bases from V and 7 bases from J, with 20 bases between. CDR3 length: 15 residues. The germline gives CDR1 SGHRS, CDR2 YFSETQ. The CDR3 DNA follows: TGCGCCAGCAGCACCCCCGTACAGGGTGGTGGTGAAGCTTTCTTT. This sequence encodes CASSTPVQGGGEAFF.

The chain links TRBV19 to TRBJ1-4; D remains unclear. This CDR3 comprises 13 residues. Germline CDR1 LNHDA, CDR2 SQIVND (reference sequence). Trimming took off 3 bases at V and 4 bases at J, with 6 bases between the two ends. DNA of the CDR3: TGTGCCAGTAGTATCCTTGTTAATGAAAAACTGTTTTTT. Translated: CASSILVNEKLFF.

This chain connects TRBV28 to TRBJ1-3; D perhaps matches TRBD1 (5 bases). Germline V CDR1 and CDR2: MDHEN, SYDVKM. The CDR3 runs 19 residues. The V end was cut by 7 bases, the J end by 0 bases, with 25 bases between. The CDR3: CASTLGDGGALSSGNTIYF. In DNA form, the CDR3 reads TGTGCCAGCACCCTAGGGGATGGCGGAGCCCTAAGCTCTGGAAACACCATATATTTT. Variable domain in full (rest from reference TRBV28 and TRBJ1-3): DVKVTQSSRYLVKRTGEKVFLECVQDMDHENMFWYRQDPGLGLRLIYFSYDVKMKEKGDIPEGYSVSREKKERFSLILESASTNQTSMYLCASTLGDGGALSSGNTIYFGEGSWLTVV.

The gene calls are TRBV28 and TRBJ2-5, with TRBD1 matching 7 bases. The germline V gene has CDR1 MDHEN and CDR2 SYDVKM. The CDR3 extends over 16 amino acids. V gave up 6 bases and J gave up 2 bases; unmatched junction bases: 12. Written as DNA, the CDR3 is TGTGCCAGCAGGACCCCCTCAGGGGGTCCACAAGAGACCCAGTACTTC. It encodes CASRTPSGGPQETQYF.

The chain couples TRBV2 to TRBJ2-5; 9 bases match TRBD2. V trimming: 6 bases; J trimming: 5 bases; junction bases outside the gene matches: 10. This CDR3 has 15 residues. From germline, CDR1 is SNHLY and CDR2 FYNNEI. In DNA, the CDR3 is TGTGCCAGCAGCCCGGGACTAGCTTGGCAGGAGACCCAGTACTTC. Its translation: CASSPGLAWQETQYF. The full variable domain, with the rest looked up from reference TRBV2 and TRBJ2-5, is EPEVTQTPSHQVTQMGQEVILRCVPISNHLYFYWYRQILGQKVEFLVSFYNNEISEKSEIFDDQFSVERPDGSNFTLKIRSTKLEDSAMYFCASSPGLAWQETQYFGPGTRLLVL.

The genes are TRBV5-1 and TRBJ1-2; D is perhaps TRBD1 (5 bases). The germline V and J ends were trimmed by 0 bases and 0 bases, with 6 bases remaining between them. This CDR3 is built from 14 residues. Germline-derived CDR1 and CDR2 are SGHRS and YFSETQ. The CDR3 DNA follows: TGCGCCAGCAGCTTGGGACAGCCTAACTATGGCTACACCTTC. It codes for CASSLGQPNYGYTF.

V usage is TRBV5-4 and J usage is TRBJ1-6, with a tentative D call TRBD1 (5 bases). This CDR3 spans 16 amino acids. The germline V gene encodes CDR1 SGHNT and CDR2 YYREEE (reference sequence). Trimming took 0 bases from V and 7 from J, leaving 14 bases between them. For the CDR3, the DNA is TGTGCCAGCAGCTTGGGGGAGGGCAGGGTAAATTCACCCCTCCACTTT. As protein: CASSLGEGRVNSPLHF.

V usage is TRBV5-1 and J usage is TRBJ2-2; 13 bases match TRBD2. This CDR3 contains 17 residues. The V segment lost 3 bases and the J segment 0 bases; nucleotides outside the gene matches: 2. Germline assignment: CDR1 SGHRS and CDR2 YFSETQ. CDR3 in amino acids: CASSSGLAGTNTGELFF. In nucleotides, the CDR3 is TGCGCCAGCAGCTCGGGACTAGCGGGAACGAACACCGGGGAGCTGTTTTTT.

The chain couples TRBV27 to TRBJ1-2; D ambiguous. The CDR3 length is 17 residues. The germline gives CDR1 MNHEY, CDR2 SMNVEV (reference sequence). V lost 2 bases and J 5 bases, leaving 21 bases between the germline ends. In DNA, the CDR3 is TGTGCCAGCAGTTTAAAGGGTGAGGACCTACGGGATTATGGCTACACCTTC. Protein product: CASSLKGEDLRDYGYTF.

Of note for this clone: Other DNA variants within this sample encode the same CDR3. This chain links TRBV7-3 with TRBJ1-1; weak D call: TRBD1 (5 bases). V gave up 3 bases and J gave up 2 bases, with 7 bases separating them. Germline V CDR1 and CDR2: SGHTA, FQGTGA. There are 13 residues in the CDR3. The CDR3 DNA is TGTGCCAGCAGCTTGACAGTTAACACTGAAGCTTTCTTT. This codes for CASSLTVNTEAFF.

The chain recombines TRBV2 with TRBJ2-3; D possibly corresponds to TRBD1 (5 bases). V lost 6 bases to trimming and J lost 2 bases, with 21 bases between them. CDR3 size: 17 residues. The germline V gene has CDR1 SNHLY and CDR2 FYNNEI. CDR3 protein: CASRSRAFKPLTDTQYF. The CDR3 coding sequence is TGTGCCAGCAGATCCAGGGCCTTCAAACCCCTCACAGATACGCAGTATTTT. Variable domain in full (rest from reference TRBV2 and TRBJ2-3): EPEVTQTPSHQVTQMGQEVILRCVPISNHLYFYWYRQILGQKVEFLVSFYNNEISEKSEIFDDQFSVERPDGSNFTLKIRSTKLEDSAMYFCASRSRAFKPLTDTQYFGPGTRLTVL.

CDR3 amino acids: CASSLYGQGSEQYF. CDR3 DNA: TGCGCCAGCAGCTTGTACGGACAGGGAAGCGAGCAGTACTTC. V and J are TRBV5-1 and TRBJ2-7; the match to TRBD1 covers 8 bases. Trimming cost V 1 base and J 6 bases; bases outside gene matches: 6. The CDR3 length is 14 residues. Germline CDR1 is SGHRS and CDR2 is YFSETQ. Filled out from reference TRBV5-1 and TRBJ2-7, the complete variable domain reads KAGVTQTPRYLIKTRGQQVTLSCSPISGHRSVSWYQQTPGQGLQFLFEYFSETQRNKGNFPGRFSGRQFSNSRSEMNVSTLELGDSALYLCASSLYGQGSEQYFGPGTRLTVT.

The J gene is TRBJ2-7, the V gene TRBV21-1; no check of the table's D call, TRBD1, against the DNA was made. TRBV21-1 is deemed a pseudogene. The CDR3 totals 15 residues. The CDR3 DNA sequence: TGTGCCAGCACTACACCTCTAACAGGGCACGACGAGCAGTACTTC. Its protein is CASTTPLTGHDEQYF.

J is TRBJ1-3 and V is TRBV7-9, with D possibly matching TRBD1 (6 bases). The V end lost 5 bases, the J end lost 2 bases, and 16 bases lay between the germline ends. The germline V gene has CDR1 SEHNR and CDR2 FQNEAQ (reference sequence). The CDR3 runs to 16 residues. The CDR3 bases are TGTGCCAGCAGCGGACCTCGGGGGGCCCCTGGAAACACCATATATTTT. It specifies CASSGPRGAPGNTIYF.

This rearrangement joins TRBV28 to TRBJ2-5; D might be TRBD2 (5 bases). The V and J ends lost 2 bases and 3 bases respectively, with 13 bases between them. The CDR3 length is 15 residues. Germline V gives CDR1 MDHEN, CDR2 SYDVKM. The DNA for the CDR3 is TGTGCCAGCAGTTTAGAGCGGCGGGCTAAAGAGACCCAGTACTTC. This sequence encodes CASSLERRAKETQYF.

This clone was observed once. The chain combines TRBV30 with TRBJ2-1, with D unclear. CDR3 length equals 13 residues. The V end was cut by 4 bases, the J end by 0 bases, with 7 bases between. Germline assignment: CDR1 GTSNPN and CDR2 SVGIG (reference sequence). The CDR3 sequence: CAWMPGSYNEQFF. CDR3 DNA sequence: TGTGCCTGGATGCCAGGCTCCTACAATGAGCAGTTCTTC.

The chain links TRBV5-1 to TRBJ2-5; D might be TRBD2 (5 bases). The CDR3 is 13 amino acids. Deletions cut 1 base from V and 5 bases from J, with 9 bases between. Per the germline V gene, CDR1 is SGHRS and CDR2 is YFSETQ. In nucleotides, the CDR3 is TGCGCCAGCAGCTTGTCCGGGGAGGAGACCCAGTACTTC. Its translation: CASSLSGEETQYF.

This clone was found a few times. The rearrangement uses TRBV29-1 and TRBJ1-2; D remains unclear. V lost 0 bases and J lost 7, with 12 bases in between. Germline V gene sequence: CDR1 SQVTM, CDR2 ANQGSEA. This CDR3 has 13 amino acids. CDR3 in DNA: TGCAGCGTTGAAGAGGGCGGGGTTGGTGGCTACACCTTC. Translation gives CSVEEGGVGGYTF.

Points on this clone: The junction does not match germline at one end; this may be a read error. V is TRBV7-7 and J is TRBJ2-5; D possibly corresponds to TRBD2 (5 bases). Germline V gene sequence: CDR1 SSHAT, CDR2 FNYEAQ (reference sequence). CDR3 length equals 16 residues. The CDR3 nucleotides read TGTGCTAGCAGCTTAGCGATGTCGAGGATCCAAGAGACCCAGTACTTC. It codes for CASSLAMSRIQETQYF.

DNA for the CDR3: TGTGCCAGCTCACCACAGGCGGATAACTATGGCTACACCTTC. The encoded protein is CASSPQADNYGYTF. The chain carries TRBV18 and TRBJ1-2; no clear D. The CDR3 totals 14 residues. CDR1 and CDR2 (germline): KGHSH, LQKENI. Trimming removed 1 base at V and 1 base at J, with 7 bases between.

This CDR3 reads CASSPPGGVYEQYF. The DNA for the CDR3 is TGTGCCAGCTCACCGCCCGGGGGGGTGTACGAGCAGTACTTC. This chain joins TRBV18 and TRBJ2-7; 8 bases align to TRBD2. Germline assignment: CDR1 KGHSH and CDR2 LQKENI. V shed 3 bases and J 4 bases; nucleotides not matched to a gene: 5. This CDR3 region has 14 residues.

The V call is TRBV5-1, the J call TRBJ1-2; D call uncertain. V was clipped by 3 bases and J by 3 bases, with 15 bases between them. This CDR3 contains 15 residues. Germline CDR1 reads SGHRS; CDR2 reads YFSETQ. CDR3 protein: CASSSINEKYYGYTF. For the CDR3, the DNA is TGCGCCAGCAGCTCCATCAACGAGAAGTACTATGGCTACACCTTC.

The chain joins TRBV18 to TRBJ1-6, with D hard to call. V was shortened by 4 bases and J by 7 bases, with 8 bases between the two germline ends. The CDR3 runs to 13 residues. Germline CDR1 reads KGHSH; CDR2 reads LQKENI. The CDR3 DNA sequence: TGTGCCAGCTCACTCCCAGGAAATTCACCCCTCCACTTT. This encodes CASSLPGNSPLHF.

The CDR3 DNA sequence: TGTGCCAGCAGCCTCTTACTTCGGGGGGAAGACAATGGCTACACCTTC. Protein product: CASSLLLRGEDNGYTF. This chain connects TRBV7-3 to TRBJ1-2; TRBD1 is a possible D gene (5 bases). The CDR3 spans 16 residues. Germline CDR1 is SGHTA and CDR2 is FQGTGA. The V end was cut by 5 bases, the J end by 6 bases, with 22 bases between.

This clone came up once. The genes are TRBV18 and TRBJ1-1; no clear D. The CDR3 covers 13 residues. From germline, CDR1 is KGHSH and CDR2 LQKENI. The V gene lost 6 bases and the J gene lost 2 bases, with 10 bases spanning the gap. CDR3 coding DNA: TGTGCCAGCTCTCCAACACGAAACACTGAAGCTTTCTTT. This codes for CASSPTRNTEAFF. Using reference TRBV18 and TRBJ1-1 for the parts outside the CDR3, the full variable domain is NAGVMQNPRHLVRRRGQEARLRCSPMKGHSHVYWYRQLPEEGLKFMVYLQKENIIDESGMPKERFSAEFPKEGPSILRIQQVVRGDSAAYFCASSPTRNTEAFFGQGTRLTVV.

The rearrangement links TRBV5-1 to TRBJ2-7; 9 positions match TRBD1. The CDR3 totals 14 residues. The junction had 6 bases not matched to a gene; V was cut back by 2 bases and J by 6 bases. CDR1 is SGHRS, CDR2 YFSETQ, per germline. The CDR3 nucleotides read TGCGCCAGCAGCTTCGCACAGGGGGCGCGCGAGCAGTACTTC. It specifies CASSFAQGAREQYF.

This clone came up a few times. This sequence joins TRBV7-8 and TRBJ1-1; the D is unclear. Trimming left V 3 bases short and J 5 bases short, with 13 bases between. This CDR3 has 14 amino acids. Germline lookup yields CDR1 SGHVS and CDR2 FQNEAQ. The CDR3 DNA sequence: TGTGCCAGCAGCTTGAGGGTAGAGCGGACTGAAGCTTTCTTT. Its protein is CASSLRVERTEAFF.

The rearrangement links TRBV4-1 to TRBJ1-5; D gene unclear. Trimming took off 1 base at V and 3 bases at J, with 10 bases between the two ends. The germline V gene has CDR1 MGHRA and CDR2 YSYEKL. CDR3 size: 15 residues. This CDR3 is CASSQVLTVNQPQHF. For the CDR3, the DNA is TGCGCCAGCAGCCAAGTACTTACAGTCAATCAGCCCCAGCATTTT.